The 32 T cell receptor beta chains in this list originate from one sample, sequenced in a study of cytomegalovirus exposure and HLA in healthy donors. The PCR ran on 60 Vbeta and 13 Jbeta primers. Clones were sequenced by immunoSEQ multiplex PCR, and TCRdb holds only the in-frame ones, with some missing. The table has approximately 100,000 clones, around two thirds seen once. What was sequenced was PBMCs. The receptors were gathered from a man aged 30-40 years in good health and CMV-seropositive.

V is TRBV11-2 and J is TRBJ2-1; D may be TRBD1 (6 bases). The germline CDR1 and CDR2 sequences are SGHAT and FQNNGV. This CDR3 comprises 18 residues. V lost 5 bases and J lost 2, with 22 bases in between. The CDR3 protein is CASSGGNPPVLPYNEQFF. CDR3 sequence (DNA): TGTGCCAGCAGCGGGGGCAACCCACCCGTCCTCCCCTACAATGAGCAGTTCTTC.

The chain recombines TRBV14 with TRBJ2-5; 12 bases fit TRBD2. J lost 2 bases, V lost 4 bases, and 5 bases had no gene match. CDR1 SGHDN and CDR2 FVKESK come from the germline V gene. The CDR3 totals 16 residues. This CDR3 is CASSLGLAGGQETQYF. CDR3 coding DNA: TGTGCCAGCAGCCTGGGGCTAGCGGGGGGGCAAGAGACCCAGTACTTC. The full variable domain, rest sourced from reference TRBV14 and TRBJ2-5, is EAGVTQFPSHSVIEKGQTVTLRCDPISGHDNLYWYRRVMGKEIKFLLHFVKESKQDESGMPNNRFLAERTGGTYSTLKVQPAELEDSGVYFCASSLGLAGGQETQYFGPGTRLLVL.

The chain uses TRBV19 and TRBJ2-7; TRBD2 is a possible D gene (6 bases). Trimming took off 5 bases at V and 0 bases at J, with 14 bases between the two ends. This CDR3 contains 15 residues. Germline CDR1 LNHDA, CDR2 SQIVND (reference sequence). The CDR3: CASSLSGGDSYEQYF. The CDR3 nucleotides read TGTGCCAGTAGTTTGTCCGGGGGAGACTCCTACGAGCAGTACTTC.

CDR3 amino acids: CASSQDDRVGEKLFF. CDR3 sequence (DNA): TGTGCCAGCAGCCAAGATGACAGGGTGGGTGAAAAACTGTTTTTT. This chain connects TRBV4-2 to TRBJ1-4, with 7 bases aligning to TRBD1. The CDR3 runs 15 residues. Germline lookup yields CDR1 LGHNA and CDR2 YNFKEQ. V lost 0 bases, J lost 7 bases, and 5 bases stayed unmatched.

The chain carries TRBV15 and TRBJ1-4; the D is unclear. Germline CDR1 and CDR2: LNHNV and YYDKDF (reference sequence). V was trimmed by 2 bases and J by 0 bases, leaving 7 bases between them. The CDR3 is 15 residues long. The CDR3 spells CATSRSPATNEKLFF. In DNA, the CDR3 is TGTGCCACCAGCAGATCCCCGGCAACTAATGAAAAACTGTTTTTT.

The V call is TRBV11-2, the J call TRBJ2-1, with D possibly being TRBD2 (6 bases). The V and J ends lost 3 bases and 9 bases respectively, with 15 bases between them. Germline values: CDR1 SGHAT, CDR2 FQNNGV. The CDR3 is made up of 14 amino acids. Here the CDR3 DNA reads TGTGCCAGCAGCTTTTTGCGGGGTGGGGGTGAGCAGTTCTTC. It yields the protein CASSFLRGGGEQFF.

The chain joins TRBV5-1 to TRBJ1-2; TRBD1 matches 8 bases. The J segment lost 10 bases and the V segment lost 6 bases, leaving 14 bases of the junction unmatched. Germline values: CDR1 SGHRS, CDR2 YFSETQ. This CDR3 has 14 amino acids. CDR3: CASNLGGGQDDYTF. CDR3 sequence (DNA): TGCGCCAGCAACCTTGGCGGGGGACAGGATGACTACACCTTC.

The chain joins TRBV5-6 to TRBJ2-5; 7 bases fit TRBD1. The J call is in doubt because the DNA end fits TRBJ2-7 better. This CDR3 spans 16 amino acids. Germline lookup yields CDR1 SGHDT and CDR2 YYEEEE. The CDR3 DNA sequence: TGTGCCAGCAGCACCTGGACAGGCCTTCTCTCCTACGAGCAGTACTTC. It specifies CASSTWTGLLSYEQYF.

V usage is TRBV6-5 and J usage is TRBJ2-2; D ambiguous. V shed 6 bases and J shed 2 bases, with 7 bases lying between them. Germline CDR1 MNHEY, CDR2 SVGAGI. The CDR3 totals 13 residues. In nucleotides, the CDR3 is TGTGCCAGCAGGTTGCGTAACACCGGGGAGCTGTTTTTT. Residues: CASRLRNTGELFF.

The sample holds a few counts of this clone. The chain links TRBV10-3 to TRBJ1-2; D is unresolved. Germline V gene sequence: CDR1 ENHRY, CDR2 SYGVKD. This CDR3 is built from 11 residues. Trimming took 3 bases from V and 8 from J, leaving 7 bases between them. CDR3 nucleotides: TGTGCCATCAGTGAAATACAGGGCTACACCTTC. Its translation: CAISEIQGYTF.

This rearrangement joins TRBV2 to TRBJ1-1; D unresolved. The CDR3 length is 12 residues. V was clipped by 2 bases and J by 7 bases, with 8 bases between them. Germline V lookup: CDR1 SNHLY, CDR2 FYNNEI. The CDR3 is CASSEPVLEAFF. CDR3 DNA sequence: TGTGCCAGCAGTGAACCGGTACTTGAAGCTTTCTTT.

This sequence joins TRBV2 and TRBJ2-4; D uncertain. The ends were cut back, 8 bases at V and 1 base at J, with 6 bases in the middle. Germline V gene lookup returns CDR1 SNHLY and CDR2 FYNNEI. CDR3 length equals 12 residues. The CDR3 region is CASEAAKNIQYF. The CDR3 DNA follows: TGTGCCAGCGAAGCGGCCAAAAACATTCAGTACTTC.

The genes are TRBV11-2 and TRBJ2-7, with 9 positions matching TRBD2. Germline V CDR1 and CDR2: SGHAT, FQNNGV. Trimming cost V 5 bases and J 4 bases; bases outside gene matches: 6. CDR3 length equals 14 residues. The CDR3 here is CASSPSGGYYEQYF. The CDR3 DNA follows: TGTGCCAGCAGCCCCAGCGGGGGGTATTACGAGCAGTACTTC.

The J gene is TRBJ2-7, the V gene TRBV6-1, with TRBD2 matching over 7 bases. Germline V gene data show CDR1 as MNHNS and CDR2 as SASEGT. The junction had 9 bases not matched to a gene; V was cut back by 0 bases and J by 4 bases. CDR3 size: 16 residues. The CDR3 DNA follows: TGTGCCAGCAGTGAAGCGGGGGGAGGGAGTGGGTACGAGCAGTACTTC. This gives the protein CASSEAGGGSGYEQYF.

The chain combines TRBV6-6 with TRBJ2-7, with 7 nucleotides matching TRBD1. CDR3 length: 15 residues. Trimming removed 5 bases from V and 9 bases from J; junction bases left unmatched: 16. Germline V gene sequence: CDR1 MNHNY, CDR2 SVGAGI (reference sequence). The chain's CDR3 is CASSARQGGESVQYF. CDR3 sequence (DNA): TGTGCCAGCAGTGCCCGACAGGGTGGTGAGTCTGTGCAGTACTTC.

The chain carries TRBV7-6 and TRBJ1-2, with D perhaps TRBD1 (5 bases). The germline gives CDR1 SGHVS, CDR2 FNYEAQ. The CDR3 sequence is 13 residues long. Trimming cost V 5 bases and J 8 bases, with 15 bases left between them. CDR3 sequence (DNA): TGTGCCAGCAGCACTTATGGGGCAGAAGGCTACACCTTC. Translation: CASSTYGAEGYTF.

The chain couples TRBV5-4 to TRBJ1-2, with a weak D call TRBD1 (6 bases). Germline V gene sequence: CDR1 SGHNT, CDR2 YYREEE (reference sequence). V gave up 0 bases and J gave up 0 bases, with 9 bases separating them. The CDR3 spans 15 residues. The CDR3 DNA reads as TGTGCCAGCAGCTTGGCGGACAGCCCTAACTATGGCTACACCTTC. This translates into CASSLADSPNYGYTF.

This chain connects TRBV6-5 to TRBJ2-7; D might be TRBD2 (6 bases). Looked up from germline, CDR1 is MNHEY and CDR2 is SVGAGI. V was shortened by 6 bases and J by 5 bases, with 17 bases between the two germline ends. The CDR3 sequence is 14 residues long. The CDR3 region is CASSNKPGVHEQYF. The CDR3, as DNA: TGTGCCAGCAGCAACAAGCCGGGGGTCCACGAGCAGTACTTC.

This rearrangement joins TRBV5-8 to TRBJ2-5; 8 nucleotides match TRBD1. Germline values: CDR1 SGHTS, CDR2 YDEGEE. The trim removed 4 bases at V and 7 bases at J, leaving 3 bases unmatched. The CDR3 loop spans 12 amino acids. DNA of the CDR3: TGTGCCAGCAGCCGGACAGGGTGGACCCAGTACTTC. This translates into CASSRTGWTQYF.

The sample holds a few counts of this clone. The chain couples TRBV14 to TRBJ2-3; no clear D. Germline V gives CDR1 SGHDN, CDR2 FVKESK. The CDR3 runs 14 residues. V lost 0 bases and J 6 bases, leaving 10 bases between the germline ends. The CDR3 nucleotides read TGTGCCAGCAGCCAAGAAGACTTCAGTGATACGCAGTATTTT. It is translated as CASSQEDFSDTQYF.

The chain employs TRBV27 and TRBJ2-7, with a tentative D call TRBD2 (5 bases). With 2 bases removed from V and 3 bases from J, the gap between germline ends came to 17 bases. Germline CDR1 is MNHEY and CDR2 is SMNVEV (reference sequence). The CDR3 totals 16 residues. This CDR3 is CASSLQVPTGVYEQYF. CDR3 bases: TGTGCCAGCAGTTTACAGGTGCCGACCGGGGTCTACGAGCAGTACTTC.

The chain carries TRBV5-1 and TRBJ2-3; D might be TRBD2 (5 bases). CDR1 and CDR2 (germline): SGHRS, YFSETQ. The CDR3 totals 15 residues. V lost 6 bases, J lost 0 bases, and 14 bases lay in between. CDR3 in amino acids: CASTLQSGSTDTQYF. In nucleotides, the CDR3 is TGCGCCAGCACCCTTCAAAGCGGTAGCACAGATACGCAGTATTTT.

This clone was recorded a few times. V and J are TRBV7-9 and TRBJ2-1; 9 bases are a match to TRBD1. Germline CDR1 and CDR2: SEHNR and FQNEAQ (reference sequence). The V and J ends lost 5 bases and 5 bases, in that order; junction bases with no gene match: 1. The CDR3 spans 13 residues. CDR3 DNA: TGTGCCAGCAGCAGGACAGGGGACAATGAGCAGTTCTTC. Amino acid sequence: CASSRTGDNEQFF.

This chain connects TRBV27 to TRBJ2-7, with TRBD2 as a possible D gene (6 bases). This CDR3 has 14 amino acids. The V and J ends lost 6 bases and 3 bases respectively, with 15 bases between them. CDR1 and CDR2 (germline): MNHEY, SMNVEV (reference sequence). The CDR3 sequence is CASRLGGGHYEQYF. The CDR3 DNA is TGTGCCAGCAGACTCGGGGGAGGCCACTACGAGCAGTACTTC.

The J gene is TRBJ1-1, the V gene TRBV2; 7 bases agree with TRBD1. This CDR3 is built from 15 residues. With 7 bases clipped from V and 6 bases from J, the junction kept 14 bases outside the gene matches. Germline-derived CDR1 and CDR2 are SNHLY and FYNNEI. CDR3 coding DNA: TGTGCCAGCACCCTACAGGGGCTCGGAGGTCCTGAAGCTTTCTTT. It yields the protein CASTLQGLGGPEAFF.

V usage is TRBV5-1 and J usage is TRBJ2-1, with 10 bases lining up with TRBD2. The V gene end was trimmed by 2 bases and the J gene end by 6 bases; junction bases not matched to a gene: 8. The CDR3 loop spans 16 amino acids. CDR1 SGHRS and CDR2 YFSETQ come from the germline V gene. CDR3 region: CASSFLGLAAGNEQFF. The CDR3 DNA sequence: TGCGCCAGCAGCTTCCTAGGACTAGCGGCCGGCAATGAGCAGTTCTTC.

The V gene is TRBV4-1, the J gene TRBJ1-2; no clear D gene. CDR1 MGHRA and CDR2 YSYEKL come from the germline V gene. Trimming took 2 bases from V and 8 from J, leaving 9 bases between them. The CDR3 consists of 12 residues. The CDR3 region has the DNA TGCGCCAGCAGCCAAAACAGTTGGGGCTACACCTTC. It encodes CASSQNSWGYTF.

The chain employs TRBV11-3 and TRBJ1-5; 7 positions match TRBD1. Germline V CDR1 and CDR2: SGHNT, YENEEA. CDR3 length: 15 amino acids. V was clipped by 1 base and J by 5 bases; unmatched bases: 5. CDR3 DNA: TGTGCCAGCAGCTTAGGTACAGGGGTCGATCAGCCCCAGCATTTT. Translation gives CASSLGTGVDQPQHF.

The chain combines TRBV11-2 with TRBJ1-1, with D unresolved. Trimming left V 3 bases short and J 6 bases short, with 8 bases between. CDR1 SGHAT and CDR2 FQNNGV come from the germline V gene. There are 12 residues in the CDR3. DNA for the CDR3: TGTGCCAGCAGCTTTGACGACTCTGAAGCTTTCTTT. Translating it yields CASSFDDSEAFF.

This clone was counted only a few times. The gene calls are TRBV9 and TRBJ1-1; tentatively, D is TRBD1 (5 bases). CDR3 size: 14 residues. V was clipped by 4 bases and J by 4 bases, with 14 bases between them. Looked up from germline, CDR1 is SGDLS and CDR2 is YYNGEE. The CDR3 sequence: CASSQRYGGTEAFF. The CDR3 DNA follows: TGTGCCAGCAGCCAAAGATACGGGGGCACTGAAGCTTTCTTT.

This chain connects TRBV9 to TRBJ2-5, with 7 bases that match TRBD1. Trimming cost V 2 bases and J 1 base; bases outside gene matches: 5. This CDR3 is built from 15 residues. CDR1 and CDR2 from the germline V gene are SGDLS and YYNGEE. The CDR3 is CASSVGTATQETQYF. In DNA, the CDR3 is TGTGCCAGCAGCGTGGGGACAGCTACCCAAGAGACCCAGTACTTC.

This chain connects TRBV7-9 to TRBJ1-6, with D perhaps matching TRBD1 (6 bases). CDR1 and CDR2 from the germline V gene are SEHNR and FQNEAQ (reference sequence). The V gene lost 6 bases and the J gene lost 6 bases, with 12 bases spanning the gap. The CDR3 contains 14 residues. The CDR3 reads CASSFGQINSPLHF. The DNA for the CDR3 is TGTGCCAGCAGTTTCGGACAGATTAATTCACCCCTCCACTTT.